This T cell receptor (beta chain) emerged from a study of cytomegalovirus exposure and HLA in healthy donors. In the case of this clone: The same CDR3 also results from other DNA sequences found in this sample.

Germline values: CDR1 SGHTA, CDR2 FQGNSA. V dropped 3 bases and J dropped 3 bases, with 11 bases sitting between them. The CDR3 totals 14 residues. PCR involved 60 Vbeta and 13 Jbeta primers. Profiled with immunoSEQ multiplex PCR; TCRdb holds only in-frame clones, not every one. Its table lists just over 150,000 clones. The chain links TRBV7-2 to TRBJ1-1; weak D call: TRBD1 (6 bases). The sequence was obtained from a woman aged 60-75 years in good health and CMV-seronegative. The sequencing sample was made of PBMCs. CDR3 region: CASSLTGAHTEAFF. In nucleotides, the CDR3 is TGTGCCAGCAGCTTGACAGGAGCTCACACTGAAGCTTTCTTT.